This T cell receptor beta chain originates from a study of blood T cell repertoires in COVID-19. On the study more broadly: Italy, Spain and the United States were the sources of the convalescent and acute COVID-19 samples. Sources were T cells, B-cell-depleted T cells, or PBMCs; the material itself was cDNA or gDNA.

Authors' processing steps: Reference gene primer amplification gave estimated nucleated cell counts. Clones were sequenced by immunoSEQ multiplex PCR, and TCRdb holds only the in-frame ones, with some missing. Clonal size and the V and J genes are those of that table, whereas D and trimming came from the DNA. The table shows about 440,000 clones, with roughly 91% occurring only once. From germline, CDR1 is SGHTA and CDR2 FQGTGA. The germline V and J ends were trimmed by 2 bases and 5 bases, with 14 bases remaining between them. CDR3 length: 15 residues. The receptor's source is a woman aged 25 to 45 with acute or convalescent COVID-19. This sequence joins TRBV7-3 and TRBJ2-3, with TRBD2 as a possible D gene (6 bases). Sequenced: peripheral blood. This CDR3 reads CASSLLAKEGDTQYF. DNA for the CDR3: TGTGCCAGCAGCTTACTAGCGAAGGAGGGAGATACGCAGTATTTT.